The 23 T cell receptor beta chains reported below all come from one sample, sequenced in a study of T-cell memory formation after mild COVID-19. TCRdb itself ran the 5' RACE reads through MiXCR, one entry per CDR3 protein. The data contain fewer than 300,000 distinct CDR3 sequences, roughly 17% of them singletons. Sequencing used PBMCs or a T cell subset sorted from them (not recorded which). The origin of the receptors is a man aged 18 to 29 who had mild COVID-19 (a few samples of this study predate the infection). Cell type and time point are not known.

This clonotype was seen a few times. The rearrangement links TRBV11-2 to TRBJ2-1; D uncertain. V dropped 6 bases and J dropped 0 bases, with 6 bases sitting between them. CDR3 size: 13 residues. Germline-derived CDR1 and CDR2 are SGHAT and FQNNGV. As DNA, the CDR3 is TGTGCCAGCAGAACGATCTCCTACAATGAGCAGTTCTTC. Amino acids: CASRTISYNEQFF.

The V gene is TRBV7-6, the J gene TRBJ2-1, with D perhaps matching TRBD1 or TRBD2 (5 bases each). Trimming took off 5 bases at V and 7 bases at J, with 18 bases between the two ends. This CDR3 region has 15 residues. Germline V gene sequence: CDR1 SGHVS, CDR2 FNYEAQ. Here the CDR3 DNA reads TGTGCCAGCAGCGGGCGTAGGGGAGCGGATAATGAGCAGTTCTTC. Protein product: CASSGRRGADNEQFF.

This clonotype was seen more than once but under ten times. V usage is TRBV7-9 and J usage is TRBJ1-6; no reliable D call. Between the trimmed V and J ends, which lost 5 bases and 8 bases, there was a span of 13 bases. CDR3 length: 14 residues. The germline V gene has CDR1 SEHNR and CDR2 FQNEAQ (reference sequence). CDR3 loop: CASSPSGGDSPLHF. The CDR3 DNA follows: TGTGCCAGCAGCCCATCCGGCGGGGATTCACCCCTCCACTTT.

The J gene is TRBJ1-1, the V gene TRBV4-1, with TRBD1 as a possible D gene (5 bases). From germline, CDR1 is MGHRA and CDR2 YSYEKL. The CDR3 consists of 15 residues. V was clipped by 3 bases and J by 0 bases, with 11 bases between them. The CDR3 spells CASSHLMTVNTEAFF. As DNA, the CDR3 is TGCGCCAGCAGCCACCTTATGACAGTGAACACTGAAGCTTTCTTT.

The V call is TRBV7-2, the J call TRBJ1-4; D is perhaps TRBD1 (6 bases). V lost 4 bases and J 12 bases, leaving 15 bases between the germline ends. The germline V gene has CDR1 SGHTA and CDR2 FQGNSA. This CDR3 is 13 amino acids long. The CDR3 loop reads CASSSTTGTELFF. CDR3 DNA: TGTGCCAGCAGCTCGACAACAGGGACGGAACTGTTTTTT.

The chain joins TRBV27 to TRBJ1-2; tentatively, D is TRBD1 (5 bases). Germline lookup yields CDR1 MNHEY and CDR2 SMNVEV (reference sequence). The CDR3 sequence is 14 residues long. V was pared by 2 bases and J by 4 bases, with 11 bases between. DNA of the CDR3: TGTGCCAGCAGTTTAAGGCAGGGCCTCTATGGCTACACCTTC. Translated, it gives CASSLRQGLYGYTF.

This clonotype was seen a few times. The gene calls are TRBV7-9 and TRBJ1-3, with D unresolved. Germline assignment: CDR1 SEHNR and CDR2 FQNEAQ (reference sequence). The CDR3 consists of 15 residues. The V end lost 1 base, the J end lost 2 bases, and 9 bases lay between the germline ends. The chain's CDR3 is CASSLVPVTGNTIYF. CDR3 DNA: TGTGCCAGCAGCTTAGTGCCGGTAACTGGAAACACCATATATTTT.

The table lists this clonotype with a few counts. The chain uses TRBV29-1 and TRBJ2-1; no definite D call. CDR1 is SQVTM and CDR2 is ANQGSEA in the germline V gene. Trimming stripped 4 bases from V and 2 bases from J, with 12 bases between. The CDR3 is 14 residues long. CDR3 sequence (DNA): TGCAGCGTTGTGAGCTGGGCCACCTACAATGAGCAGTTCTTC. It yields the protein CSVVSWATYNEQFF.

The rearrangement uses TRBV4-1 and TRBJ2-5; 8 positions agree with TRBD1. This CDR3 comprises 15 residues. V trimming: 3 bases; J trimming: 5 bases; junction bases outside the gene matches: 8. Germline V gene lookup returns CDR1 MGHRA and CDR2 YSYEKL. CDR3 sequence reads: CASSHPQGALETQYF. In nucleotides, the CDR3 is TGCGCCAGCAGCCACCCGCAGGGGGCCCTGGAGACCCAGTACTTC.

This clonotype was seen a handful of times. For the CDR3, the DNA is TGTGCCAGCGCGCTGGGGGCGAACACTGAAGCTTTCTTT. Protein product: CASALGANTEAFF. This chain uses TRBV7-2 with TRBJ1-1, with a weak D call TRBD1 (6 bases). Per germline, CDR1 SGHTA and CDR2 FQGNSA. V lost 8 bases and J 1 base, leaving 11 bases between the germline ends. CDR3 size: 13 residues. Full variable domain (remainder filled in from reference TRBV7-2 and TRBJ1-1): GAGVSQSPSNKVTEKGKDVELRCDPISGHTALYWYRQSLGQGLEFLIYFQGNSAPDKSGLPSDRFSAERTGGSVSTLTIQRTQQEDSAVYLCASALGANTEAFFGQGTRLTVV.

V is TRBV10-3 and J is TRBJ1-2; 7 bases agree with TRBD1. V shed 7 bases, J shed 1 base, and the junction held 3 bases outside the gene matches. Germline values: CDR1 ENHRY, CDR2 SYGVKD. The CDR3 has 13 residues. CDR3 residues: CAIKGGGNYGYTF. CDR3 DNA sequence: TGTGCCATCAAAGGGGGCGGTAACTATGGCTACACCTTC.

The chain employs TRBV12-3 or TRBV12-4 and TRBJ2-3; D is uncertain. CDR3 length: 15 residues. The V end was cut by 3 bases, the J end by 3 bases, with 13 bases between. The CDR3 reads CASSFDRTGTDTQYF. CDR3 in DNA: TGTGCCAGCAGTTTCGACCGGACCGGAACAGATACGCAGTATTTT.

This clonotype came up a few times. The rearrangement links TRBV6-2 or TRBV6-3 to TRBJ2-7, with D perhaps TRBD2 (5 bases). V lost 2 bases, J lost 6 bases, and 17 bases lay in between. The CDR3 consists of 15 residues. The germline V gene encodes CDR1 MNHEY and CDR2 SVGEGT. CDR3 sequence reads: CASSYDVAGGAEQYF. In DNA, the CDR3 is TGTGCCAGCAGTTACGACGTGGCGGGCGGTGCCGAGCAGTACTTC.

The chain employs TRBV4-1 and TRBJ2-5; no clear D. Germline CDR1 MGHRA, CDR2 YSYEKL. V lost 1 base and J lost 5, with 5 bases in between. CDR3 length: 12 residues. CDR3 DNA sequence: TGCGCCAGCAGCCAAGGTAGCGAGACCCAGTACTTC. This gives the protein CASSQGSETQYF.

The rearrangement uses TRBV9 and TRBJ2-6; unclear D gene. This CDR3 is built from 16 residues. Trimming shortened V by 0 bases and J by 0 bases, and 7 bases separated the two germline ends. The V gene's germline CDR1 is SGDLS and CDR2 YYNGEE. As DNA, the CDR3 is TGTGCCAGCAGCGTAGAGGGCCGCTCTGGGGCCAACGTCCTGACTTTC. This translates into CASSVEGRSGANVLTF.

V and J are TRBV5-1 and TRBJ2-1; D unresolved. Per germline, CDR1 SGHRS and CDR2 YFSETQ. The V gene lost 2 bases and the J gene lost 1 base, with 10 bases spanning the gap. The CDR3 runs 15 residues. Here the CDR3 DNA reads TGCGCCAGCAGCTTCGATCAGTCTTCCTACAATGAGCAGTTCTTC. The encoded protein is CASSFDQSSYNEQFF.

The rearrangement uses TRBV7-9 and TRBJ1-1, with unresolved D. V shed 6 bases and J shed 6 bases, with 11 bases lying between them. Germline V gives CDR1 SEHNR, CDR2 FQNEAQ (reference sequence). The CDR3 contains 12 residues. The CDR3 is CASSPDGPEAFF. The CDR3 DNA is TGTGCCAGCAGTCCCGACGGTCCTGAAGCTTTCTTT.

This clonotype was detected a few times. CDR3 region: CASSYGQSGSYEQYF. CDR3 bases: TGTGCCAGCAGTTACGGGCAGAGCGGCTCCTACGAGCAGTACTTC. The rearrangement joins TRBV6-5 to TRBJ2-7; possible D gene TRBD2, 5 bases. V dropped 2 bases and J dropped 0 bases, with 11 bases sitting between them. CDR1 and CDR2 (germline): MNHEY, SVGAGI. The CDR3 loop spans 15 amino acids.

This clonotype was seen only a few times. This chain links TRBV11-2 with TRBJ2-2; 7 bases map to TRBD1. The CDR3 sequence is 16 residues long. Germline V gene lookup returns CDR1 SGHAT and CDR2 FQNNGV. Trimming at V came to 3 bases and at J to 6 bases, leaving 10 bases not matched to a gene. Here the CDR3 DNA reads TGTGCCAGCAGCTTTTACCCGGGGACAGAATCCGGGGAGCTGTTTTTT. Protein product: CASSFYPGTESGELFF.

The rearrangement uses TRBV3-1 and TRBJ2-3; the D gene is possibly TRBD2 (6 bases). The CDR3 is made up of 14 amino acids. The germline V gene encodes CDR1 LGHDT and CDR2 YNNKEL (reference sequence). The V end was cut by 6 bases, the J end by 6 bases, with 16 bases between. Here the CDR3 reads CASRLGLAYDTQYF. Here the CDR3 DNA reads TGTGCCAGCAGGTTGGGACTGGCGTACGATACGCAGTATTTT.

The rearrangement uses TRBV20-1 and TRBJ1-5, with D uncertain. Trimming removed 0 bases at V and 2 bases at J, with 11 bases between. The CDR3 sequence is 15 residues long. Germline CDR1 and CDR2: DFQATT and SNEGSKA (reference sequence). CDR3 bases: TGCAGTGCTAGAGATCGAATGGGTGGCAATCAGCCCCAGCATTTT. Amino acids: CSARDRMGGNQPQHF.

This clonotype was recorded many times. This chain joins TRBV27 and TRBJ2-5, with 8 bases matching TRBD2. CDR3 length equals 14 residues. V lost 5 bases and J lost 5; bases outside the gene matches: 7. CDR1 is MNHEY, CDR2 SMNVEV, per germline (reference sequence). The CDR3 loop is CASSHRVAGETQYF. The CDR3 DNA follows: TGTGCCAGCAGTCATCGGGTAGCGGGGGAGACCCAGTACTTC.

This clonotype was picked up a small number of times. The chain couples TRBV4-1 to TRBJ2-5; D uncertain. CDR3 length: 13 amino acids. Germline V gene data show CDR1 as MGHRA and CDR2 as YSYEKL. Trimming removed 1 base from V and 5 bases from J, with 8 bases in between. The CDR3 protein is CASSQAAMETQYF. The CDR3 DNA follows: TGCGCCAGCAGCCAAGCTGCGATGGAGACCCAGTACTTC.